A selection of T cell receptor beta chains follows, all from one sample in a study of HIV-infected patients and healthy controls. TCRdb re-called the 5' RACE reads through MiXCR, storing one row per CDR3 protein. The sample shows about 15,000 distinct CDR3 sequences, roughly 7.7% of them seen only once. Sequenced: blood. The receptors derive from an adult in good health. The conserved cysteine and the conserved F or W are not part of the CDR3 here.

v_gene: TRBV11-1; j_gene: TRBJ2-5; CDR3aa: ASSYGVRPQRGGETQY
v_gene: TRBV6-2/TRBV6-3; j_gene: TRBJ2-3; CDR3aa: ASSTGGGPTDTQY
v_gene: TRBV19; j_gene: TRBJ2-5; CDR3aa: ASSMGQVNKQTQY
v_gene: TRBV27; j_gene: TRBJ2-7; CDR3aa: ASRGWDSYEQY
v_gene: TRBV20-1; j_gene: TRBJ1-4; CDR3aa: SARNFGYPNEKLF
v_gene: TRBV7-9; j_gene: TRBJ2-7; CDR3aa: ASSFLSGAFYEQY
v_gene: TRBV20-1; j_gene: TRBJ2-5; CDR3aa: SAYTGGRETQY
v_gene: TRBV27; j_gene: TRBJ2-7; CDR3aa: ASSLSMPLAGYSYEQY
v_gene: TRBV12-5; j_gene: TRBJ1-1; CDR3aa: ASGLAYQGPLGTEAF
v_gene: TRBV28; j_gene: TRBJ2-3; CDR3aa: ASTSWATDTQY
v_gene: TRBV19; j_gene: TRBJ2-1; CDR3aa: ASSTGKGTSVRNEQF
v_gene: TRBV29-1; j_gene: TRBJ2-3; CDR3aa: SASPSPDTQY
v_gene: TRBV7-2; j_gene: TRBJ2-3; CDR3aa: ASSLVERGTDTQY
v_gene: TRBV2; j_gene: TRBJ1-5; CDR3aa: ASREWGIGNQPQH
v_gene: TRBV28; j_gene: TRBJ2-7; CDR3aa: ASSLQFPYEQY
v_gene: TRBV4-2; j_gene: TRBJ2-3; CDR3aa: ASSQMDRATYTDTQY
v_gene: TRBV7-3; j_gene: TRBJ1-2; CDR3aa: ASSVPGSEGGYT
v_gene: TRBV24-1; j_gene: TRBJ2-1; CDR3aa: ATSDQTSGRNNEQF
v_gene: TRBV19; j_gene: TRBJ2-1; CDR3aa: ASSIVSGRHSYNEQF
v_gene: TRBV7-2; j_gene: TRBJ1-3; CDR3aa: ASSSGTAVGNTIY
v_gene: TRBV5-4; j_gene: TRBJ1-1; CDR3aa: ASSFGLDTEAF
v_gene: TRBV27; j_gene: TRBJ1-1; CDR3aa: ASSRGNTEAF
v_gene: TRBV5-1; j_gene: TRBJ1-4; CDR3aa: ASSQGQGGKLF
v_gene: TRBV18; j_gene: TRBJ2-1; CDR3aa: ASSPERLGGYNEQF
v_gene: TRBV4-3; j_gene: TRBJ2-6; CDR3aa: ASSQDAGSGANVLT
v_gene: TRBV7-2; j_gene: TRBJ1-2; CDR3aa: ASSLNGDNYGYT
v_gene: TRBV6-5; j_gene: TRBJ1-6; CDR3aa: ASRGTGSYSPLH
v_gene: TRBV7-6; j_gene: TRBJ2-3; CDR3aa: ASSLPSSTDTQY
v_gene: TRBV7-3; j_gene: TRBJ1-1; CDR3aa: ASSSNGQGNTEAF
v_gene: TRBV7-7; j_gene: TRBJ2-1; CDR3aa: ASSPVLAGGYNEQF
v_gene: TRBV3-1; j_gene: TRBJ2-3; CDR3aa: ASSLGREVSDTQY
v_gene: TRBV7-2; j_gene: TRBJ2-5; CDR3aa: ASSTQTGRETQY
v_gene: TRBV14; j_gene: TRBJ2-1; CDR3aa: ASSRWREGFGNEQF
v_gene: TRBV4-3; j_gene: TRBJ2-7; CDR3aa: ASSQAFSSGSDEQY
v_gene: TRBV11-2; j_gene: TRBJ1-4; CDR3aa: ASSLDGTGEEKLF
v_gene: TRBV6-2/TRBV6-3; j_gene: TRBJ2-5; CDR3aa: ASSPRQGWLY
v_gene: TRBV6-5; j_gene: TRBJ2-7; CDR3aa: ASRPGGGRNEQY